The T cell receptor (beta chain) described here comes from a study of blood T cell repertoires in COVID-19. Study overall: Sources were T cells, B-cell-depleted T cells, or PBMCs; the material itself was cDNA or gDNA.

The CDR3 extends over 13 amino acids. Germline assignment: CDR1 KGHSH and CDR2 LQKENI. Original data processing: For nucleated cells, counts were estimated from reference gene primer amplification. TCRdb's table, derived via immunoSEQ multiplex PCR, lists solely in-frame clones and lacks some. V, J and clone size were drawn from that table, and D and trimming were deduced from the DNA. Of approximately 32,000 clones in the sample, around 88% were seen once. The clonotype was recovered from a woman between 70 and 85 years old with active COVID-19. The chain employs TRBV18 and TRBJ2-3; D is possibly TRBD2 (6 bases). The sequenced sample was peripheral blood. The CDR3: CATTASGTDTQYF. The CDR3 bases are TGTGCGACGACGGCTAGCGGCACAGATACGCAGTATTTT.